The T cell receptor beta chain described here comes from a study of T cell responses to AZD1222 COVID-19 vaccine. The data were produced by immunoSEQ multiplex PCR, yet TCRdb's version contains in-frame clones alone and is incomplete. The table records about 180,000 clones, approximately 92% of them present only once. The study's findings and limits: Distributed over spike, vaccine-associated CD4 TCRs predominated at 160-218 and 743-854.

The CDR3 has 16 amino acids. About this clone itself: Its antigen is currently unknown.

The chain carries TRBV21-1 and TRBJ2-7; TRBD1 is the table's D call, not checked against the DNA. TRBV21-1 has pseudogene status. This receptor was identified in an adult who received the MenACWY meningococcal vaccine as a control. The specimen comprised peripheral blood, sampled 28 days after the second dose of the MenACWY control vaccine. CDR3 DNA sequence: TGTGCCAGCAGCAATACGCGGACACCGACCCCTTACGAGCAGTACTTC. Its translation is CASSNTRTPTPYEQYF.